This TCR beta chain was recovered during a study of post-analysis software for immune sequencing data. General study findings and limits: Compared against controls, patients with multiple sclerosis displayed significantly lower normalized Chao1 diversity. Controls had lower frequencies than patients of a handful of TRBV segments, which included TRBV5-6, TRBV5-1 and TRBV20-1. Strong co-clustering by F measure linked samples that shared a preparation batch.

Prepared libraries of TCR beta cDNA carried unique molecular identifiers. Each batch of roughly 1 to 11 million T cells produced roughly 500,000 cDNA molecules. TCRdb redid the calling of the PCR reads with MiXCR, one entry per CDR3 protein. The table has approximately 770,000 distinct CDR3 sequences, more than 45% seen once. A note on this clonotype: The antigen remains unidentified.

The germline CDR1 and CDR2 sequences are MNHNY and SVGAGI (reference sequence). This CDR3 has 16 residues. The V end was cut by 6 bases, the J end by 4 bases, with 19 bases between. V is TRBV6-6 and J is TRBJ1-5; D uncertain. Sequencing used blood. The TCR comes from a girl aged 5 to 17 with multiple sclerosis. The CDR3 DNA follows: TGTGCCAGCAGAAACGACATACAGAAGAGGAATCAGCCCCAGCATTTT. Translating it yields CASRNDIQKRNQPQHF.